This T cell receptor beta chain was sequenced in a study of response to subunit inactivated influenza vaccine. Study-wide results and caveats: T cells newly recruited by each seasonal influenza vaccination are few, the authors suggested.

Trimming cost V 1 base and J 0 bases, with 6 bases left between them. Germline assignment: CDR1 KGHSH and CDR2 LQKENI. This CDR3 region has 14 residues. TCRdb re-called the RT-PCR reads with MiXCR, one entry per CDR3 protein. Counted here are 530,000 or so distinct CDR3 sequences, 12% to 15% occurring once; the ten biggest clones make up more than 9.5%. The sample holds many counts of this clonotype. Antigen specificity is unknown. The sample here was PBMCs from blood, taken approximately 13 days after vaccination. This chain uses TRBV18 with TRBJ2-5; unclear D gene. The clonotype was recovered from a man aged 50 to 59 who received an inactivated influenza vaccine. The CDR3 DNA reads as TGTGCCAGCTCACCACGGCAGAACCAAGAGACCCAGTACTTC. Protein: CASSPRQNQETQYF. The variable domain in full, with the rest retrieved from reference TRBV18 and TRBJ2-5, is NAGVMQNPRHLVRRRGQEARLRCSPMKGHSHVYWYRQLPEEGLKFMVYLQKENIIDESGMPKERFSAEFPKEGPSILRIQQVVRGDSAAYFCASSPRQNQETQYFGPGTRLLVL.